The 24 T cell receptor beta chains below all came from one sample that was sequenced in a study of CD8+ T cells in alopecia areata (dated by TCRdb to 2017 to 2018). For five biomarker-study patients, CD4+ cells were further sorted into CD25+CD127- cells. Preparation of the library involved the immunoSEQ multiplex PCR assay. To provide template for TCR sequencing, every sample had RNA extracted and reverse transcribed into cDNA. The table was pulled from immuneACCESS by TCRdb, which kept in-frame rearrangements only. Such tables lose some clones; where checked, under half of the loss comes from unresolved V genes, and the rest has no known cause. The sample contains roughly 8,000 clones, just over 70% of them found a single time. Of the sample, roughly 2.7% is held by the ten largest clones. Material: CD4+ Tregs sorted from blood. Source of these receptors: a human donor with alopecia areata.

The DNA of the CDR3 is TGTGCCAGCAGCCAAGACGGAAGAGTCCAAGAGACCCAGTACTTC. This codes for CASSQDGRVQETQYF. V usage is TRBV4-2 and J usage is TRBJ2-5; D uncertain. Trimming left V 0 bases short and J 1 base short, with 9 bases between. Germline CDR1 and CDR2: LGHNA and YNFKEQ. The CDR3 totals 15 residues.

The gene calls are TRBV7-9 and TRBJ1-2, with 9 bases aligning to TRBD1. Germline lookup yields CDR1 SEHNR and CDR2 FQNEAQ (reference sequence). This CDR3 has 18 residues. With V trimmed by 4 bases and J by 5 bases, 17 bases remained unmatched. The CDR3 sequence is CASSSLRDRVPKPYGYTF. In DNA, the CDR3 is TGTGCCAGCAGCTCATTACGGGACAGGGTGCCCAAGCCTTATGGCTACACCTTC. Using reference TRBV7-9 and TRBJ1-2 for the parts outside the CDR3, the full variable domain is DTGVSQNPRHKITKRGQNVTFRCDPISEHNRLYWYRQTLGQGPEFLTYFQNEAQLEKSRLLSDRFSAERPKGSFSTLEIQRTEQGDSAMYLCASSSLRDRVPKPYGYTFGSGTRLTVV.

This sequence joins TRBV28 and TRBJ2-3; either TRBD1 or TRBD2 may fit D (5 bases each). V was trimmed by 2 bases and J by 2 bases, leaving 23 bases between them. The CDR3 has 19 amino acids. Germline V gene data show CDR1 as MDHEN and CDR2 as SYDVKM. The CDR3 nucleotides read TGTGCCAGCAGTTTAGAGGCCGTCGGCCGGGACCAACACACAGATACGCAGTATTTT. Amino acids: CASSLEAVGRDQHTDTQYF. Using reference TRBV28 and TRBJ2-3 for the parts outside the CDR3, the full variable domain is DVKVTQSSRYLVKRTGEKVFLECVQDMDHENMFWYRQDPGLGLRLIYFSYDVKMKEKGDIPEGYSVSREKKERFSLILESASTNQTSMYLCASSLEAVGRDQHTDTQYFGPGTRLTVL.

This clone turned up a few times. J is TRBJ2-5 and V is TRBV7-2; no definite D call. The CDR3 loop spans 14 amino acids. Trimming took 5 bases from V and 5 from J, leaving 15 bases between them. From germline, CDR1 is SGHTA and CDR2 FQGNSA. CDR3 region: CASSLTPLRETQYF. CDR3 in DNA: TGTGCCAGCAGCCTAACGCCGCTGCGGGAGACCCAGTACTTC.

This chain links TRBV5-1 with TRBJ2-2, with 10 nucleotides matching TRBD1. Germline V gene data show CDR1 as SGHRS and CDR2 as YFSETQ. Trimming at V came to 6 bases and at J to 6 bases, leaving 2 bases not matched to a gene. This CDR3 has 13 residues. The CDR3 reads CASKTGGPGELFF. The CDR3 coding sequence is TGCGCCAGCAAGACAGGGGGCCCCGGGGAGCTGTTTTTT.

The genes are TRBV7-2 and TRBJ2-3, with D uncertain. The V end was cut by 5 bases, the J end by 3 bases, with 6 bases between. Germline assignment: CDR1 SGHTA and CDR2 FQGNSA. This CDR3 contains 12 residues. Here the CDR3 reads CASSLGTDTQYF. The DNA of the CDR3 is TGTGCCAGCAGCCTGGGGACAGATACGCAGTATTTT.

V is TRBV4-2 and J is TRBJ2-1, with D possibly matching TRBD2 (7 bases). This CDR3 is built from 17 residues. Trimming shortened V by 0 bases and J by 9 bases, and 21 bases separated the two germline ends. Germline CDR1 and CDR2: LGHNA and YNFKEQ. The CDR3 loop is CASSQDHRGGLVTEQFF. The CDR3 DNA follows: TGTGCCAGCAGCCAAGATCATAGGGGGGGCCTTGTAACTGAGCAGTTCTTC.

The chain joins TRBV27 to TRBJ2-3; 11 bases match TRBD2. The CDR3 totals 17 residues. V trimming: 5 bases; J trimming: 9 bases; junction bases outside the gene matches: 16. CDR1 is MNHEY, CDR2 SMNVEV, per germline (reference sequence). CDR3 amino acids: CASSHPRLAGRILTQYF. CDR3 coding DNA: TGTGCCAGCAGTCACCCCCGACTAGCGGGAAGGATCCTAACGCAGTATTTT.

This clone was found once. The CDR3, as DNA: TGTGCCAGCAGCTTCGGGGGAAACAAAAACATTCAGTACTTC. It encodes CASSFGGNKNIQYF. V gene TRBV7-9 combines with J gene TRBJ2-4; D possibly corresponds to TRBD2 (6 bases). V lost 3 bases and J lost 3, with 9 bases in between. Germline lookup yields CDR1 SEHNR and CDR2 FQNEAQ (reference sequence). The CDR3 runs 14 residues.

The chain links TRBV18 to TRBJ1-2; D ambiguous. The CDR3 spans 12 residues. Per the germline V gene, CDR1 is KGHSH and CDR2 is LQKENI. V was clipped by 2 bases and J by 6 bases, with 7 bases between them. The CDR3 nucleotides read TGTGCCAGCTCACCAGGGTCCGATGGCTACACCTTC. Its protein is CASSPGSDGYTF.

The rearrangement links TRBV7-9 to TRBJ2-1, with 8 bases identical to TRBD2. Germline-derived CDR1 and CDR2 are SEHNR and FQNEAQ (reference sequence). V shed 5 bases and J 8 bases; nucleotides not matched to a gene: 5. The CDR3 has 13 residues. Here the CDR3 DNA reads TGTGCCAGCAGCCCGGGGACTAGTCATGAGCAGTTCTTC. Translation gives CASSPGTSHEQFF.

The rearrangement joins TRBV18 to TRBJ1-2; 7 bases match TRBD1. Looked up from germline, CDR1 is KGHSH and CDR2 is LQKENI. The ends lost 6 bases at V and 3 bases at J; junction bases unmatched: 7. The CDR3 sequence is 14 residues long. The CDR3 nucleotides are TGTGCCAGCTCTGGGCGACAGGGTGACTATGGCTACACCTTC. Protein product: CASSGRQGDYGYTF.

The table lists this clone with a few counts. This chain joins TRBV9 and TRBJ2-1; 11 bases are shared with TRBD2. CDR1 and CDR2 (germline): SGDLS, YYNGEE. This CDR3 is 17 amino acids long. J lost 5 bases, V lost 4 bases, and 11 bases had no gene match. CDR3 in amino acids: CASSTLISGGANNEQFF. The CDR3 coding sequence is TGTGCCAGCAGCACACTAATTAGCGGGGGGGCCAACAATGAGCAGTTCTTC.

A few counts support this clone. The chain is built from TRBV7-9 and TRBJ1-2; unclear D gene. Trimming took off 5 bases at V and 5 bases at J, with 15 bases between the two ends. CDR3 length: 14 residues. Germline V CDR1 and CDR2: SEHNR, FQNEAQ (reference sequence). For the CDR3, the DNA is TGTGCCAGCAGCGCGAACTACGGAGATTATGGCTACACCTTC. It specifies CASSANYGDYGYTF. The full variable domain, its missing parts supplied by reference TRBV7-9 and TRBJ1-2, is DTGVSQNPRHKITKRGQNVTFRCDPISEHNRLYWYRQTLGQGPEFLTYFQNEAQLEKSRLLSDRFSAERPKGSFSTLEIQRTEQGDSAMYLCASSANYGDYGYTFGSGTRLTVV.

This chain connects TRBV11-2 to TRBJ2-7, with D perhaps TRBD2 (5 bases). The germline CDR1 and CDR2 sequences are SGHAT and FQNNGV. V shed 2 bases and J shed 8 bases, with 25 bases lying between them. The CDR3 spans 17 residues. The CDR3 here is CASSLLSGGPWLRQQYF. In DNA, the CDR3 is TGTGCCAGCAGCTTACTTTCCGGCGGGCCCTGGTTGAGGCAGCAGTACTTC.

This clone was detected once. The genes are TRBV6-5 and TRBJ2-3, with 7 bases matching TRBD1. V shed 2 bases and J 4 bases; nucleotides not matched to a gene: 0. The CDR3 covers 13 residues. The germline gives CDR1 MNHEY, CDR2 SVGAGI. The CDR3 reads CASSYQGADTQYF. CDR3 sequence (DNA): TGTGCCAGCAGTTACCAGGGGGCAGATACGCAGTATTTT.

The chain couples TRBV5-4 to TRBJ1-3; D is unresolved. Germline CDR1 is SGHNT and CDR2 is YYREEE (reference sequence). CDR3 length equals 16 residues. The ends were cut back, 0 bases at V and 0 bases at J, with 10 bases in the middle. The CDR3 sequence is CASSLDRYSSGNTIYF. The CDR3 nucleotides read TGTGCCAGCAGCTTGGACAGATACTCCTCTGGAAACACCATATATTTT. Variable domain in full (rest from reference TRBV5-4 and TRBJ1-3): ETGVTQSPTHLIKTRGQQVTLRCSSQSGHNTVSWYQQALGQGPQFIFQYYREEENGRGNFPPRFSGLQFPNYSSELNVNALELDDSALYLCASSLDRYSSGNTIYFGEGSWLTVV.

The chain links TRBV29-1 to TRBJ2-5; a weak D match, TRBD2 (5 bases). V lost 6 bases to trimming and J lost 5 bases, with 16 bases between them. CDR3 length: 13 residues. The germline gives CDR1 SQVTM, CDR2 ANQGSEA. The CDR3 here is CSVASTRRETQYF. The CDR3 DNA sequence: TGCAGCGTCGCCAGTACTAGGAGGGAGACCCAGTACTTC.

V and J are TRBV18 and TRBJ1-4; D is possibly TRBD1 (6 bases). The CDR3 has 15 residues. V was cut by 0 bases and J by 8 bases, with 13 bases left in between. Germline-derived CDR1 and CDR2 are KGHSH and LQKENI. The DNA for the CDR3 is TGTGCCAGCTCACCACCCCAGGGGCGGCCGGAAAAACTGTTTTTT. As protein: CASSPPQGRPEKLFF. The whole variable domain, remainder taken from reference TRBV18 and TRBJ1-4, is NAGVMQNPRHLVRRRGQEARLRCSPMKGHSHVYWYRQLPEEGLKFMVYLQKENIIDESGMPKERFSAEFPKEGPSILRIQQVVRGDSAAYFCASSPPQGRPEKLFFGSGTQLSVL.

This clone was seen a few times. The J gene is TRBJ1-2, the V gene TRBV11-2, with D tentatively TRBD1 (5 bases). The CDR3 contains 15 residues. Germline CDR1 SGHAT, CDR2 FQNNGV. The ends were cut back, 1 base at V and 4 bases at J, with 13 bases in the middle. The CDR3 bases are TGTGCCAGCAGCTTAGGAACAGGCTTCCCCTATGGCTACACCTTC. Protein: CASSLGTGFPYGYTF. The variable domain in full, with the rest retrieved from reference TRBV11-2 and TRBJ1-2, is EAGVAQSPRYKIIEKRQSVAFWCNPISGHATLYWYQQILGQGPKLLIQFQNNGVVDDSQLPKDRFSAERLKGVDSTLKIQPAKLEDSAVYLCASSLGTGFPYGYTFGSGTRLTVV.

The chain uses TRBV18 and TRBJ2-3, with TRBD1 matching over 7 bases. With 0 bases clipped from V and 0 bases from J, the junction kept 9 bases outside the gene matches. CDR1 and CDR2 (germline): KGHSH, LQKENI. The CDR3 has 18 residues. CDR3 DNA: TGTGCCAGCTCACCACCGAGTACAGGGGCCCTAAGCACAGATACGCAGTATTTT. The encoded protein is CASSPPSTGALSTDTQYF.

The rearrangement joins TRBV2 to TRBJ2-1; a possible D gene is TRBD1 (5 bases). CDR1 is SNHLY and CDR2 is FYNNEI in the germline V gene. V lost 9 bases to trimming and J lost 5 bases, with 14 bases between them. The CDR3 loop spans 13 amino acids. The CDR3 DNA is TGTGCCAGTCTTAACCACAGGAACAATGAGCAGTTCTTC. Encoded protein: CASLNHRNNEQFF.

CDR3 bases: TGCAGTGCTAGAAAACAAGAGACCCAGTACTTC. This encodes CSARKQETQYF. This chain joins TRBV20-1 and TRBJ2-5, with D unclear. Germline lookup yields CDR1 DFQATT and CDR2 SNEGSKA (reference sequence). The CDR3 consists of 11 residues. The ends were cut back, 2 bases at V and 2 bases at J, with 3 bases in the middle.

This chain uses TRBV5-1 with TRBJ2-3; the match to TRBD2 covers 8 bases. The CDR3 totals 17 residues. The ends lost 0 bases at V and 0 bases at J; junction bases unmatched: 6. Germline V gives CDR1 SGHRS, CDR2 YFSETQ. The CDR3 spells CASSLDDTSGSTDTQYF. In DNA form, the CDR3 reads TGCGCCAGCAGCTTGGATGATACTAGCGGAAGCACAGATACGCAGTATTTT.